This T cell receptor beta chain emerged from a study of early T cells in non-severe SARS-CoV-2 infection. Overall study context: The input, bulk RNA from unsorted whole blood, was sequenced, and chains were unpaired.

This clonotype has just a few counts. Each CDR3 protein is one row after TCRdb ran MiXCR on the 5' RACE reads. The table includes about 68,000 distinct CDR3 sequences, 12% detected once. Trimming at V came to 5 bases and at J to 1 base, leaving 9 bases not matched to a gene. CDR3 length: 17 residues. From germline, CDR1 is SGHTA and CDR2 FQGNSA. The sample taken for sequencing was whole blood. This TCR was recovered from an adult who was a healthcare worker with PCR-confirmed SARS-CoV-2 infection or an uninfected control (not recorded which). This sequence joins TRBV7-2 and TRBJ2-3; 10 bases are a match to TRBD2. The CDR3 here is CASSPYLTSGGTDTQYF. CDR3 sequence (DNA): TGTGCCAGCAGCCCCTACCTAACTAGCGGGGGCACAGATACGCAGTATTTT. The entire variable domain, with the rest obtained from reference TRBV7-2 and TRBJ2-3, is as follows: GAGVSQSPSNKVTEKGKDVELRCDPISGHTALYWYRQSLGQGLEFLIYFQGNSAPDKSGLPSDRFSAERTGGSVSTLTIQRTQQEDSAVYLCASSPYLTSGGTDTQYFGPGTRLTVL.